This TCR beta chain emerged from a study of Tregs in tolerant kidney transplant recipients. Notes on the study in general: Biological reproducibility was not directly addressed, but technical replication error appeared minimal. Tregs expanded with activated donor B cells seemed most donor-specific. Validation in larger populations is needed because few patients were studied.

CD4+CD25+CD127- Tregs, CD4+CD25- non-Tregs, CD4 and CD8 cells were sorted. Deletions cut 6 bases from V and 6 bases from J, with 18 bases between. The CDR3 consists of 15 residues. Germline V gene sequence: CDR1 MNHEY, CDR2 SVGAGI. Sequenced by immunoSEQ multiplex PCR; TCRdb stores in-frame clones only, minus some. The top ten clones hold roughly 13% of a sample with around 16,000 clones, approximately 92% of them seen once. Note on this clone: Its antigen remains unknown.

Material: CD8+ T cells from blood. The TCR sequence derives from a human donor in good health. V and J are TRBV6-5 and TRBJ2-1; no reliable D call. The CDR3 spells CASRPGSTPGNEQFF. As DNA, the CDR3 is TGTGCCAGCAGACCCGGATCCACTCCGGGCAATGAGCAGTTCTTC.